A selection of T cell receptor beta chains follows, all from one sample in a study of human T cells and chemical hapten exposure. One entry per CDR3 protein results from TCRdb running MiXCR on the reads. The sample has about 120,000 distinct CDR3 sequences, about 7.7% seen once; the top ten hold 1.1% to 1.5%. The sample consisted of whole blood. Receptors were obtained from a human donor in good health. Some clones in this sample may be carry-over from other donors' samples. Each CDR3 is given with its conserved first and last residue. D genes are given only for firm matches. The size of a clone is reported for some rows only, either as once, few or many, or as a class for expanded clones.

V	size	D	J	CDR3	DNA
TRBV20-1	few	.	TRBJ2-1	CSASIGTSSYNEQFF	TGCAGTGCTAGTATCGGAACTAGCTCCTACAATGAGCAGTTCTTC
TRBV6-4	many	.	TRBJ2-2	CASSRTEAAGELFF	TGTGCCAGCAGCAGGACAGAGGCCGCCGGGGAGCTGTTTTTT
TRBV20-1	many	TRBD2	TRBJ2-3	CSARSGLATDTQYF	TGCAGTGCTAGATCGGGACTAGCGACAGATACGCAGTATTTT
TRBV4-2	few	.	TRBJ2-7	CASSQAAQQDSYEQYF	TGTGCCAGCAGCCAAGCGGCCCAACAGGATTCCTACGAGCAGTACTTC
TRBV10-3	few	.	TRBJ2-1	CAISESYRERGNEQFF	TGTGCCATCAGTGAGTCTTACAGGGAAAGGGGCAATGAGCAGTTCTTC
TRBV5-5	few	TRBD1	TRBJ2-2	CASSPGQGFTGELFF	TGTGCCAGCAGCCCGGGACAGGGGTTTACCGGGGAGCTGTTTTTT
TRBV9	few	TRBD2	TRBJ2-3	CASSVTSGYTDTQYF	TGTGCCAGCAGCGTTACTAGCGGGTACACAGATACGCAGTATTTT
TRBV5-5	few	TRBD2	TRBJ2-1	CASSLIAGSSYNEQFF	TGTGCCAGCAGCCTCATAGCGGGGAGCTCCTACAATGAGCAGTTCTTC
TRBV7-9	many	.	TRBJ2-2	CASSSSGELFF	TGTGCCAGCAGCAGTTCCGGGGAGCTGTTTTTT
TRBV12-3/TRBV12-4	.	.	TRBJ2-2	CASRHRGGTGELFF	TGTGCCAGCAGGCACAGGGGAGGCACCGGGGAGCTGTTTTTT
TRBV20-1	many	TRBD1	TRBJ2-3	CSAGLDRDSDTQYF	TGCAGTGCTGGGCTGGACAGGGACTCAGATACGCAGTATTTT
TRBV25-1	few	.	TRBJ1-4	CASSGTSGTLSTNEKLFF	TGTGCCAGCAGTGGAACCTCCGGGACCCTATCGACTAATGAAAAACTGTTTTTT
TRBV6-5	many	.	TRBJ2-7	CASSYSPGFYEQYF	TGTGCCAGCAGTTACTCCCCAGGCTTCTACGAGCAGTACTTC
TRBV21-1	.	.	TRBJ2-7	CASSRGQGETYEQYF	TGTGCCAGCAGCCGAGGCCAGGGGGAAACCTACGAGCAGTACTTC
TRBV20-1	many	TRBD2	TRBJ2-7	CSARDLAGPSYEQYF	TGCAGTGCTAGAGATCTAGCGGGGCCCTCCTACGAGCAGTACTTC
TRBV12-3/TRBV12-4	few	.	TRBJ2-7	CASSAFERDLYEQYF	TGTGCCAGCAGTGCCTTTGAGCGTGATCTTTACGAGCAGTACTTC
TRBV6-4	many	.	TRBJ1-6	CASSTNRGNSPLHF	TGTGCCAGCAGTACTAACAGAGGCAATTCACCCCTCCACTTT
TRBV2	many	.	TRBJ2-5	CASNTRDTGQETQYF	TGTGCCAGCAACACCCGGGACACCGGCCAAGAGACCCAGTACTTC
TRBV19	few	TRBD1	TRBJ2-4	CASTQGEGNIQYF	TGTGCCAGTACTCAGGGGGAAGGCAACATTCAGTACTTC
TRBV3-1	many	.	TRBJ1-2	CASSPVGGLNYGYTF	TGTGCCAGCAGCCCCGTAGGGGGTCTCAACTATGGCTACACCTTC
TRBV20-1	once	TRBD2	TRBJ2-5	CSASGVFLAGGSQETQYF	TGCAGTGCTAGCGGCGTATTTCTAGCGGGGGGCTCCCAAGAGACCCAGTACTTC
TRBV3-1	.	.	TRBJ2-5	CASSQWGWEETQYF	TGTGCCAGCAGCCAGTGGGGGTGGGAAGAGACCCAGTACTTC
TRBV5-5	few	TRBD1	TRBJ1-5	CASSLALLGTGRQPQHF	TGTGCCAGCAGCTTGGCGCTTCTCGGGACAGGGCGACAGCCCCAGCATTTT
TRBV5-6	.	.	TRBJ2-7	CASRQGFGEQYF	TGTGCCAGCAGACAGGGTTTCGGGGAGCAGTACTTC
TRBV20-1	.	.	TRBJ2-1	CSARGGEAVSYNEQFF	TGCAGTGCTAGAGGTGGGGAAGCGGTCTCCTACAATGAGCAGTTCTTC
TRBV12-3/TRBV12-4	.	.	TRBJ1-6	CASSFGPAGSPLHF	TGTGCCAGCAGTTTCGGGCCGGCCGGTTCACCCCTCCACTTT
TRBV6-5	many	.	TRBJ2-3	CASSLNRAGNQDTQYF	TGTGCCAGCAGTTTAAACAGGGCCGGTAACCAAGATACGCAGTATTTT
TRBV12-3/TRBV12-4	many	.	TRBJ2-7	CASTCEAGHPYEQYF	TGTGCCAGCACCTGTGAAGCGGGACACCCATACGAGCAGTACTTC
TRBV16	few	TRBD2	TRBJ2-7	CASSPVTSGVSYEQYF	TGTGCCAGCAGCCCGGTGACTAGCGGGGTCTCCTACGAGCAGTACTTC
TRBV20-1	.	TRBD2	TRBJ2-7	CSGEELGGRSYEQYF	TGCAGTGGCGAAGAACTGGGCGGGAGATCCTACGAGCAGTACTTC
TRBV20-1	many	TRBD2	TRBJ2-1	CSAIAGGPGNEQFF	TGCAGTGCTATAGCGGGGGGGCCGGGGAATGAGCAGTTCTTC
TRBV6-5	.	TRBD2	TRBJ2-1	CASSYSVEGTSYNEQFF	TGTGCCAGCAGTTACTCGGTAGAGGGGACTAGCTACAATGAGCAGTTCTTC
TRBV15	few	TRBD1	TRBJ2-2	CATSEGGADTGELFF	TGTGCCACCAGCGAAGGGGGCGCTGACACCGGGGAGCTGTTTTTT
TRBV4-2	few	.	TRBJ1-4	CASSQEGGDEKLFF	TGTGCCAGCAGCCAAGAGGGTGGGGATGAAAAACTGTTTTTT
TRBV29-1	many	.	TRBJ1-1	CSVIRDLGEAFF	TGCAGCGTTATACGGGATTTGGGGGAAGCTTTCTTT
TRBV12-3/TRBV12-4	many	.	TRBJ1-5	CASSPGFLRSNQPQHF	TGTGCCAGCAGCCCTGGGTTCCTACGAAGCAATCAGCCCCAGCATTTT
TRBV7-9	many	.	TRBJ1-1	CASSLAPENTEAFF	TGTGCCAGCAGCTTAGCTCCGGAGAACACTGAAGCTTTCTTT
TRBV5-6	.	TRBD1	TRBJ1-2	CASSYDGQGNYGYTF	TGTGCCAGCAGCTATGATGGACAGGGGAACTATGGCTACACCTTC
TRBV19	few	.	TRBJ2-1	CASSMYQSSYNEQFF	TGTGCCAGTAGTATGTATCAGTCTTCCTACAATGAGCAGTTCTTC
TRBV2	.	TRBD2	TRBJ2-7	CASSAPGLAGPSYEQYF	TGTGCCAGCAGTGCCCCGGGACTAGCGGGGCCCAGCTACGAGCAGTACTTC
TRBV29-1	.	TRBD2	TRBJ2-4	CSVEDGIRGEAKNIQYF	TGCAGCGTTGAAGATGGGATCCGGGGGGAGGCCAAAAACATTCAGTACTTC
TRBV5-1	many	TRBD1	TRBJ1-1	CASSLGGQGAMKTEAFF	TGCGCCAGCAGCTTGGGGGGACAGGGGGCTATGAAGACTGAAGCTTTCTTT
TRBV20-1	.	.	TRBJ2-5	CSARGGTPETQYF	TGCAGTGCTAGGGGCGGGACTCCAGAGACCCAGTACTTC
TRBV7-9	few	TRBD1	TRBJ2-7	CASSISSRDRGPYEQYF	TGTGCCAGCAGCATTTCTTCTCGGGACAGGGGGCCCTACGAGCAGTACTTC
TRBV11-1	many	.	TRBJ2-3	CASSRFTGPSTDTQYF	TGTGCCAGCAGCCGATTCACAGGGCCGAGCACAGATACGCAGTATTTT
TRBV29-1	few	.	TRBJ2-5	CSVVVSGETQYF	TGCAGCGTTGTCGTTTCTGGAGAGACCCAGTACTTC
TRBV6-4	.	.	TRBJ2-1	CASSDGLLSSYNEQFF	TGTGCCAGCAGTGACGGGCTCCTGAGCTCCTACAATGAGCAGTTCTTC
TRBV4-1	.	TRBD1	TRBJ1-1	CASSPGQGHNTEAFF	TGCGCCAGCAGCCCCGGACAGGGGCATAACACTGAAGCTTTCTTT
TRBV29-1	many	.	TRBJ1-1	CSVRRAGVSTEAFF	TGCAGCGTCCGGCGGGCAGGGGTTAGCACTGAAGCTTTCTTT
TRBV19	few	.	TRBJ2-7	CASSITTDYEQYF	TGTGCCAGTAGTATAACGACGGACTACGAGCAGTACTTC
TRBV12-3/TRBV12-4	few	.	TRBJ2-7	CASSLSLAVTYEQYF	TGTGCCAGCAGTTTATCATTAGCGGTTACCTACGAGCAGTACTTC
TRBV12-3/TRBV12-4	.	.	TRBJ2-7	CASSLVSRNYEQYF	TGTGCCAGCAGTTTAGTGTCCAGAAACTACGAGCAGTACTTC
TRBV6-5	few	.	TRBJ1-5	CASSPLGGVNQPQHF	TGTGCCAGCAGTCCCCTTGGGGGGGTCAATCAGCCCCAGCATTTT
TRBV19	.	.	TRBJ1-5	CASSISGHSNQPQHF	TGTGCCAGTAGTATATCTGGGCACAGCAATCAGCCCCAGCATTTT
TRBV5-4	few	.	TRBJ1-1	CASSVVGWENTEAFF	TGTGCCAGCAGTGTGGTTGGGTGGGAGAACACTGAAGCTTTCTTT
TRBV19	.	TRBD2	TRBJ2-3	CASSIGGGLDTQYF	TGTGCCAGTAGTATAGGGGGAGGGCTGGATACGCAGTATTTT
TRBV24-1	many	.	TRBJ2-1	CATSDPADEQFF	TGTGCCACCAGTGATCCGGCAGATGAGCAGTTCTTC
TRBV18	many	.	TRBJ1-2	CASSPGQETNYGYTF	TGTGCCAGCTCACCAGGGCAGGAAACCAACTATGGCTACACCTTC
TRBV3-1	many	TRBD1	TRBJ1-1	CASSQEGQLNTEAFF	TGTGCCAGCAGCCAAGAGGGACAGTTGAACACTGAAGCTTTCTTT